Given below is one TCR beta chain in context. Those enrolled in Seattle joined during active infection and were followed longitudinally afterward. Generated by immunoSEQ multiplex PCR, the TCRdb table keeps only in-frame clones and is missing some. Seen here are some 54,000 clones, 81% observed once, and the top ten hold roughly 29%. The data originate from a study of blood T cell repertoires in COVID-19. Study as a whole: Sites in the United States, Italy and Spain provided acute and convalescent COVID-19 samples. T cells, B-cell-depleted T cells, or PBMCs provided the cDNA or gDNA that served as material.

Germline V gene sequence: CDR1 GTSNPN, CDR2 SVGIG (reference sequence). The CDR3 sequence is 13 residues long. The trim removed 4 bases at V and 1 base at J, leaving 1 base unmatched. Sequencing was done on a sample of peripheral blood. The chain recombines TRBV30 with TRBJ1-1; TRBD1 aligns across 9 bases. The sequence came from a woman older than 75 with COVID-19, enrolled during active disease. The CDR3 DNA reads as TGTGCCTGGATGGGACAGGGGAACACTGAAGCTTTCTTT. Its translation: CAWMGQGNTEAFF.